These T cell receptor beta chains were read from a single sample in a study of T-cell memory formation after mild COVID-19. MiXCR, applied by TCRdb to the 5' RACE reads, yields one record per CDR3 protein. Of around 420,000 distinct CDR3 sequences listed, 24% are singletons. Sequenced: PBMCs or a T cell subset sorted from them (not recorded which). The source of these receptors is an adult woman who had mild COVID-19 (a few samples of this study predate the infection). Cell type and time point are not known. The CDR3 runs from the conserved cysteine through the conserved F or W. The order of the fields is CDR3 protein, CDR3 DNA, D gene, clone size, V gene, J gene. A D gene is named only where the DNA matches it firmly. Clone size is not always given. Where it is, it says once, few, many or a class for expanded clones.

CASSFEPPIAGVRGRDTQYF	TGTGCCAGCAGTTTCGAGCCCCCCATAGCGGGAGTGAGGGGTAGAGATACGCAGTATTTT	TRBD2	few	TRBV27	TRBJ2-3
CASRDGHSGANVLTF	TGCGCCAGCAGGGACGGCCACTCTGGGGCCAACGTCCTGACTTTC	-	-	TRBV4-3	TRBJ2-6
CASSLMLRDGYTF	TGTGCCAGCAGCTTAATGTTGAGGGATGGCTACACCTTC	-	-	TRBV7-9	TRBJ1-2
CSARGTGTPGANVLTF	TGCAGTGCTAGAGGGACAGGGACCCCTGGGGCCAACGTCCTGACTTTC	TRBD1	few	TRBV20-1	TRBJ2-6
CASSSGQFQHF	TGTGCCAGCAGTTCAGGACAGTTCCAGCATTTT	-	few	TRBV12-3/TRBV12-4	TRBJ1-5
CASSQAGGPSYEQYF	TGCGCCAGCAGCCAAGCGGGAGGGCCTTCCTACGAGCAGTACTTC	TRBD2	-	TRBV5-1	TRBJ2-7
CSVEGVARSYNEQFF	TGCAGCGTTGAAGGGGTAGCGAGGTCCTACAATGAGCAGTTCTTC	-	-	TRBV29-1	TRBJ2-1
CSVERDRVRERAWEQYF	TGCAGCGTTGAGCGGGACAGGGTGCGGGAGAGAGCGTGGGAGCAGTACTTC	TRBD1	-	TRBV29-1	TRBJ2-7
CASSLSSTQYF	TGTGCCAGCAGCCTATCCTCTACGCAGTATTTT	-	few	TRBV7-2	TRBJ2-3
CASSPRLAGNTGELFF	TGTGCCAGCAGTCCACGACTAGCGGGAAACACCGGGGAGCTGTTTTTT	TRBD2	many	TRBV12-3/TRBV12-4	TRBJ2-2
CASSHHSGPLLNIQYF	TGTGCCAGCAGTCACCATAGCGGACCTCTACTGAACATTCAGTACTTC	-	few	TRBV6-2/TRBV6-3	TRBJ2-4
CASSERHRAGSYNEQFF	TGTGCCAGCAGTGAACGACACAGGGCCGGCTCCTACAATGAGCAGTTCTTC	-	-	TRBV2	TRBJ2-1
CSVAPFNEQFF	TGCAGCGTCGCCCCTTTCAATGAGCAGTTCTTC	-	-	TRBV29-1	TRBJ2-1
CSASWVDEQYF	TGCAGTGCTAGTTGGGTTGACGAGCAGTACTTC	-	-	TRBV20-1	TRBJ2-7
CSARDGGWGSNSPLHF	TGCAGTGCTAGAGATGGGGGGTGGGGGTCTAATTCACCCCTCCACTTT	-	few	TRBV20-1	TRBJ1-6
CASSSPGRGNQPQHF	TGTGCCAGCAGTTCCCCGGGGCGGGGCAATCAGCCCCAGCATTTT	-	-	TRBV28	TRBJ1-5
CASSSGTSAEAFF	TGCGCCAGCAGCTCCGGGACATCTGCTGAAGCTTTCTTT	-	few	TRBV5-1	TRBJ1-1
CASSSQLAGVGETQYF	TGCGCCAGCAGCTCGCAACTAGCGGGGGTTGGAGAGACCCAGTACTTC	TRBD2	-	TRBV5-1	TRBJ2-5
CASSLQGPVGSNQPQHF	TGTGCCAGCAGTCTACAGGGGCCGGTGGGAAGCAATCAGCCCCAGCATTTT	TRBD1	-	TRBV12-3/TRBV12-4	TRBJ1-5
CASSFTAGAYNEQFF	TGCGCCAGCAGTTTTACAGCGGGAGCTTACAATGAGCAGTTCTTC	TRBD2	-	TRBV5-1	TRBJ2-1
CASRTGVWGTSTGELFF	TGTGCCAGCAGAACCGGGGTGTGGGGGACCTCCACCGGGGAGCTGTTTTTT	-	-	TRBV5-6	TRBJ2-2
CASSHRTSGRLNEQYF	TGTGCCAGCAGCCACCGGACTAGCGGGAGACTCAACGAGCAGTACTTC	TRBD2	-	TRBV9	TRBJ2-7
CASSQRQILAKNIQYF	TGTGCCAGCAGTCAAAGACAGATCTTAGCCAAAAACATTCAGTACTTC	-	few	TRBV6-6	TRBJ2-4
CASSQRDGGRRSYNEQFF	TGCGCCAGCAGCCAGAGGGATGGCGGGAGGAGGTCCTACAATGAGCAGTTCTTC	TRBD2	-	TRBV4-3	TRBJ2-1
CAWSVLASPDTQYF	TGTGCCTGGAGTGTACTAGCTAGTCCAGATACGCAGTATTTT	-	-	TRBV30	TRBJ2-3
CASRRVPGATEAFF	TGTGCCAGCAGAAGGGTTCCTGGGGCCACTGAAGCTTTCTTT	-	-	TRBV7-8	TRBJ1-1
CASSPTNGGFEGYTF	TGTGCCAGCAGTCCTACAAATGGGGGATTCGAGGGCTACACCTTC	-	-	TRBV12-3/TRBV12-4	TRBJ1-2
CASSQGQGMTEAFF	TGTGCCAGCAGCCAGGGACAGGGGATGACTGAAGCTTTCTTT	TRBD1	-	TRBV12-3/TRBV12-4	TRBJ1-1
CASSLSVGSRNEQYF	TGTGCCAGCAGCTTATCTGTCGGGAGTAGGAACGAGCAGTACTTC	-	-	TRBV7-2	TRBJ2-7
CSAFLAGGDNEQFF	TGCAGTGCTTTCCTAGCGGGAGGGGACAATGAGCAGTTCTTC	TRBD2	-	TRBV20-1	TRBJ2-1
CAISAAGGPGEQFF	TGTGCCATCAGTGCAGCGGGAGGGCCGGGGGAGCAGTTCTTC	TRBD2	-	TRBV10-3	TRBJ2-1
CASSSGGGTGKNEAFF	TGTGCCAGCAGCTCCGGAGGGGGGACAGGAAAAAATGAAGCTTTCTTT	TRBD1	-	TRBV7-2	TRBJ1-1
CASSPLEAMNTEAFF	TGCGCCAGCAGCCCCCTGGAGGCCATGAACACTGAAGCTTTCTTT	-	-	TRBV4-1	TRBJ1-1
CASSLSWTSGTYEQYF	TGTGCCAGCAGCCTATCCTGGACTAGCGGAACCTACGAGCAGTACTTC	TRBD2	few	TRBV4-2	TRBJ2-7
CASSLPSMGEQFF	TGTGCCAGCAGCTTACCCAGTATGGGTGAGCAGTTCTTC	-	-	TRBV7-9	TRBJ2-1
CASSPPGSPTDTQYF	TGTGCCAGCAGCCCGCCGGGGAGTCCCACAGATACGCAGTATTTT	-	-	TRBV7-9	TRBJ2-3
CASSSSGTGNSPLHF	TGTGCCAGCAGCTCCTCCGGGACAGGCAATTCACCCCTCCACTTT	TRBD1	few	TRBV7-2	TRBJ1-6
CSASPGETQYF	TGCAGTGCTAGTCCTGGGGAGACCCAGTACTTC	-	few	TRBV20-1	TRBJ2-5
CAIRSTSGGTYNEQFF	TGTGCCATCAGGTCGACTAGCGGGGGAACGTACAATGAGCAGTTCTTC	TRBD2	-	TRBV10-3	TRBJ2-1
CASSLDRQSYEQYF	TGTGCCAGCAGCTTAGATCGGCAGTCCTACGAGCAGTACTTC	-	few	TRBV7-2	TRBJ2-7
CSVGIKEAAFFYEQYF	TGCAGCGTTGGAATAAAGGAGGCCGCCTTCTTCTACGAGCAGTACTTC	-	-	TRBV29-1	TRBJ2-7
CASRGSLNREVTGELFF	TGCGCCAGCAGAGGGTCACTGAACAGGGAAGTCACCGGGGAGCTGTTTTTT	-	few	TRBV5-1	TRBJ2-2
CSATGTGSQPQHF	TGCAGTGCGACCGGGACAGGGAGTCAGCCCCAGCATTTT	TRBD1	few	TRBV20-1	TRBJ1-5
CASSSGPNTDTQYF	TGTGCCAGCAGTTCGGGACCAAACACAGATACGCAGTATTTT	-	-	TRBV6-5	TRBJ2-3
CASSVGPQHGETQYF	TGTGCCAGCAGCGTCGGACCTCAGCACGGGGAGACCCAGTACTTC	-	-	TRBV9	TRBJ2-5
CASSQVGRESINEQFF	TGTGCCAGCAGCCAAGTGGGCAGGGAAAGTATCAATGAGCAGTTCTTC	-	few	TRBV4-2	TRBJ2-1
CASSQDRWETQYF	TGTGCCAGCAGCCAAGATAGGTGGGAGACCCAGTACTTC	-	few	TRBV4-2	TRBJ2-5
CSVVPPADYGYTF	TGCAGCGTTGTTCCCCCGGCAGACTATGGCTACACCTTC	-	-	TRBV29-1	TRBJ1-2
CATSDLGVYNEQFF	TGTGCCACCAGTGATTTAGGCGTCTACAATGAGCAGTTCTTC	-	-	TRBV24-1	TRBJ2-1
CATSDDISSSYNEQFF	TGTGCCACCAGTGATGATATATCGAGCTCCTACAATGAGCAGTTCTTC	-	-	TRBV24-1	TRBJ2-1
CASSNGTSSYNEQFF	TGTGCCAGCAGTAACGGGACTAGCTCCTACAATGAGCAGTTCTTC	TRBD2	few	TRBV12-3/TRBV12-4	TRBJ2-1
CASATGGITDTQYF	TGCGCCAGCGCCACAGGGGGGATTACAGATACGCAGTATTTT	TRBD1	-	TRBV5-1	TRBJ2-3